What follows describes a single T cell receptor (beta chain). Its antigen remains undetermined. No per-base quality is available; no much larger clone lies one base away. The record originates from a study of T cells and copy number aberrations in small-cell lung cancer (TCRdb year 2021). For the study in its entirety: To relate T cell metrics to mutations and copy number aberrations, the same tumor regions underwent both TCR repertoire sequencing and whole-exome sequencing. Tumor TCR data existed for 16 to 20 patients, while 14 to 15 patients had TCR data covering both tumor and normal tissue.

Deletion took 3 bases off V and 4 bases off J, with a span of 16 bases between the germline ends. Per the germline V gene, SGHVS is the CDR1 and FNYEAQ is the CDR2. Taken from cysteine to phenylalanine, the CDR3 has 16 residues. Kept here is only the CDR3 DNA, which spans 48 bases and is read in frame from base 1. Donors were patients with limited-stage small-cell lung cancer who underwent surgical resection in Hangzhou, China, between about 2007 and 2020. Every donor went straight to surgery with no preoperative chemotherapy or radiotherapy, and no donor was given immunotherapy either before or after surgery. Each of the roughly 20 patients in the sequenced cohort was a smoker or a heavy second-hand smoker. Adjacent normal lung was collected at least 2 cm from the tumor margin and was confirmed morphologically free of malignant cells by two pathologists. The study used multi-region TCR-beta sequencing of resected limited-stage small-cell lung cancers together with tumor-adjacent lung tissue to characterize T cell repertoire heterogeneity. The AllPrep DNA/RNA FFPE Kit (Qiagen) was used to extract genomic DNA from FFPE tissue.

Using multiplexed V- and J-gene primers, the immunoSEQ hsTCRB Kit amplified TCR-beta CDR3 regions from genomic DNA. Unique DNA barcodes were added in a second PCR, and the samples were pooled together with one negative control and one positive control. Sequencing of the pooled TCR-beta libraries was performed on an Illumina MiSeq using a 150-cycle paired-end protocol. Per the source publication's procedure: Raw sequencing data were processed by Adaptive Biotechnologies into a report containing normalized, annotated TCR-beta repertoires. T-cell density was computed as TCR-beta templates normalized to usable DNA, which was estimated by amplifying housekeeping genes. Richness was defined as the count of unique rearrangements, and clonality was defined as 1 minus Pielou's evenness. TCRdb re-hosts the immuneACCESS table, in-frame sequences only. Its copies lack some clones; in the studies checked, an unresolved V gene accounts for under half of them, and the cause for the rest is not known. V and J calls and clone size are given by that table; D and trimming were obtained from the DNA. The sample data list 9,000 to 10,000 clones, and over 75% of these were observed just once. The biggest ten clones account for roughly 31% of the sample.

The full study reports these points: A small sample size, resulting from surgical resection being uncommon in small-cell lung cancer, limited the study, and the findings need validation. Compared with adjacent lung tissue, tumors showed lower T-cell density, richness and clonality, although the density difference was not significant. All specimens were formalin-fixed paraffin-embedded tissue, which is known to introduce sequencing artifacts.

The sequence joins TRBV7-6 to TRBJ2-1, with a tentative D gene TRBD1 over 6 matching bases. The clonotype was recovered from a man aged 60 to 69 with small cell lung cancer. Material: normal tissue next to the tumor. At the DNA level, the sequence is TGTGCCAGCAGCTTGGGGGCCCGGGACGGATACAATGAGCAGTTCTTC. Its protein is CASSLGARDGYNEQFF.